The 15 T cell receptor beta chains presented below share a single source sample, sequenced in a study of shared clonotypes between healthy human individuals. Produced via immunoSEQ multiplex PCR; TCRdb's table is partial and in-frame only. The sample yields some 1.4 million clones, over 95% seen once. Specimen: naive CD4+ T cells sorted from blood. The sample's subset: CD45RA+ positively selected. All receptors derive from a man younger than 45 in good health.

This rearrangement joins TRBV14 to TRBJ2-1; possibly TRBD1 or TRBD2 for D (5 bases each). The CDR3 length is 16 residues. Per germline, CDR1 SGHDN and CDR2 FVKESK. V lost 4 bases and J 0 bases, leaving 13 bases between the germline ends. The CDR3 nucleotides are TGTGCCAGCAGCCCCTTAGGGGACGTCTCCTACAATGAGCAGTTCTTC. Translation: CASSPLGDVSYNEQFF.

V gene TRBV5-1 combines with J gene TRBJ2-7; 10 nucleotides align to TRBD1. The CDR3 is 15 residues long. Looked up from germline, CDR1 is SGHRS and CDR2 is YFSETQ. The V and J ends lost 2 bases and 3 bases, in that order; junction bases with no gene match: 5. This CDR3 reads CASSFRQGASYEQYF. The CDR3 region has the DNA TGCGCCAGCAGCTTCAGACAGGGGGCCAGCTACGAGCAGTACTTC.

The chain recombines TRBV11-2 with TRBJ1-5; D is unclear. The CDR3 extends over 13 amino acids. Germline CDR1 is SGHAT and CDR2 is FQNNGV. With 1 base removed from V and 6 bases from J, the gap between germline ends came to 7 bases. The CDR3: CASSLVIGQPQHF. The CDR3 DNA sequence: TGTGCCAGCAGCTTAGTTATCGGTCAGCCCCAGCATTTT.

The chain uses TRBV2 and TRBJ2-6, with D possibly TRBD1 on 6 matching bases. Germline CDR1 and CDR2: SNHLY and FYNNEI. Trimming shortened V by 7 bases and J by 4 bases, and 17 bases separated the two germline ends. The CDR3 totals 16 residues. CDR3 region: CASMNYGGQGANVLTF. CDR3 DNA: TGTGCCAGCATGAACTACGGAGGACAGGGGGCCAACGTCCTGACTTTC.

This chain connects TRBV10-3 to TRBJ1-2, with a weak D call TRBD1 (5 bases). The length of the CDR3 is 15 residues. Trimming took off 3 bases at V and 8 bases at J, with 19 bases between the two ends. Germline V gene sequence: CDR1 ENHRY, CDR2 SYGVKD. This CDR3 reads CAISERGGEARGYTF. CDR3 nucleotide sequence: TGTGCCATCAGTGAACGTGGAGGGGAGGCGCGCGGCTACACCTTC.

The genes are TRBV11-2 and TRBJ1-3, with D unresolved. The CDR3 runs 18 residues. From germline, CDR1 is SGHAT and CDR2 FQNNGV. Trimming left V 7 bases short and J 0 bases short, with 22 bases between. The CDR3 is CASTPRREAKLSGNTIYF. The CDR3 bases are TGTGCCAGCACCCCGCGGAGGGAGGCAAAACTCTCTGGAAACACCATATATTTT.

The chain recombines TRBV9 with TRBJ2-1; TRBD1 or TRBD2 may be the D gene (6 bases each). V lost 2 bases, J lost 9 bases, and 21 bases lay in between. This CDR3 has 16 amino acids. Germline V lookup: CDR1 SGDLS, CDR2 YYNGEE. The CDR3 here is CASSVGAGHLIGEQFF. The CDR3 nucleotides read TGTGCCAGCAGCGTTGGGGCGGGACATCTTATTGGTGAGCAGTTCTTC.

This chain joins TRBV27 and TRBJ2-7; TRBD1 agrees at 9 bases. The CDR3 totals 16 residues. Trimming cost V 5 bases and J 3 bases; bases outside gene matches: 11. CDR1 and CDR2 from the germline V gene are MNHEY and SMNVEV (reference sequence). The CDR3: CASSHDLGQGFYEQYF. Here the CDR3 DNA reads TGTGCCAGCAGTCATGACCTGGGACAGGGTTTCTACGAGCAGTACTTC.

This clone was seen only once. The chain links TRBV6-5 to TRBJ1-1; D is unclear. V shed 0 bases and J shed 9 bases, with 14 bases lying between them. CDR1 and CDR2 from the germline V gene are MNHEY and SVGAGI. The CDR3 spans 14 residues. This chain's CDR3 is CASSYSAGGYQAFF. For the CDR3, the DNA is TGTGCCAGCAGTTACTCTGCGGGAGGCTATCAAGCTTTCTTT.

This chain links TRBV7-9 with TRBJ2-5; the D gene is possibly TRBD2 (5 bases). V lost 4 bases to trimming and J lost 4 bases, with 19 bases between them. The CDR3 runs 16 residues. Germline V CDR1 and CDR2: SEHNR, FQNEAQ (reference sequence). The CDR3 DNA reads TGTGCCAGCAGCTCCATTCCGGGATTTGAGGGAGAGACCCAGTACTTC. Its protein product is CASSSIPGFEGETQYF.

The CDR3 is CASSPLGGHNEQFF. The CDR3, as DNA: TGTGCCAGCTCACCTCTCGGTGGTCACAATGAGCAGTTCTTC. The chain couples TRBV18 to TRBJ2-1, with D unclear. V was clipped by 3 bases and J by 5 bases, with 11 bases between them. Per the germline V gene, CDR1 is KGHSH and CDR2 is LQKENI. This CDR3 is built from 14 residues.

The CDR3 reads CASSPGGRASSYEQYF. The CDR3 DNA is TGTGCCAGCAGCCCCGGGGGGCGGGCTTCCTCCTACGAGCAGTACTTC. This rearrangement joins TRBV7-3 to TRBJ2-7; D perhaps matches TRBD2 (7 bases). The V and J ends lost 5 bases and 0 bases respectively, with 17 bases between them. The germline gives CDR1 SGHTA, CDR2 FQGTGA. The CDR3 spans 16 residues.

This chain connects TRBV11-3 to TRBJ2-1, with 8 bases fitting TRBD2. V was clipped by 5 bases and J by 9 bases; unmatched bases: 12. The germline CDR1 and CDR2 sequences are SGHNT and YENEEA. CDR3 length: 15 residues. Here the CDR3 reads CASSQTSSGYGEQFF. Written as DNA, the CDR3 is TGTGCCAGCAGCCAAACGTCTAGCGGGTACGGTGAGCAGTTCTTC. Full variable domain (rest looked up from reference TRBV11-3 and TRBJ2-1): EAGVVQSPRYKIIEKKQPVAFWCNPISGHNTLYWYLQNLGQGPELLIRYENEEAVDDSQLPKDRFSAERLKGVDSTLKIQPAELGDSAVYLCASSQTSSGYGEQFFGPGTRLTVL.

The rearrangement joins TRBV12-2 to TRBJ2-6; the table assigns TRBD2, which was not confirmed against the DNA. TRBV12-2 is labeled a pseudogene. The CDR3 length is 18 residues. The DNA for the CDR3 is TGTGCAAGTCGCCCTGACCTCCGGGGGATATCTGGGGCCAACGTCCTGACTTTC. The encoded protein is CASRPDLRGISGANVLTF.

V is TRBV5-1 and J is TRBJ1-5; D is uncertain. With 0 bases removed from V and 1 base from J, the gap between germline ends came to 17 bases. From germline, CDR1 is SGHRS and CDR2 YFSETQ. This CDR3 is built from 18 residues. The CDR3 nucleotides are TGCGCCAGCAGCTTGGAAGCCACCGGCCAAGAAAGCAATCAGCCCCAGCATTTT. It is translated as CASSLEATGQESNQPQHF.